The T cell receptor beta chain under discussion was sequenced for a study of blood T cell repertoires in COVID-19. Study summary: Acute and convalescent COVID-19 specimens originated in the United States, Italy and Spain. PBMCs, B-cell-depleted T cells, or T cells provided the cDNA or gDNA that made up the material.

The authors' processing: Reference gene primers were amplified, and this amplification served to estimate nucleated cell counts. Libraries were prepared by immunoSEQ multiplex PCR; TCRdb keeps only in-frame clonotypes and omits some of them. V and J calls and clone size come straight from that table; D and trimming were deduced from the DNA. The sample has more than 95,000 clones, 81% seen once. The CDR3 sequence is 13 residues long. V was cut by 4 bases and J by 4 bases, with 8 bases left in between. The germline gives CDR1 MNHEY, CDR2 SMNVEV (reference sequence). The clonotype was recovered from a man at least 80 years old with acute or convalescent COVID-19. Sequenced sample: peripheral blood. The rearrangement uses TRBV27 and TRBJ1-5, with D perhaps TRBD1 (6 bases). The CDR3 is CASSYRDNQPQHF. CDR3 in DNA: TGTGCCAGCAGTTACAGGGATAATCAGCCCCAGCATTTT.